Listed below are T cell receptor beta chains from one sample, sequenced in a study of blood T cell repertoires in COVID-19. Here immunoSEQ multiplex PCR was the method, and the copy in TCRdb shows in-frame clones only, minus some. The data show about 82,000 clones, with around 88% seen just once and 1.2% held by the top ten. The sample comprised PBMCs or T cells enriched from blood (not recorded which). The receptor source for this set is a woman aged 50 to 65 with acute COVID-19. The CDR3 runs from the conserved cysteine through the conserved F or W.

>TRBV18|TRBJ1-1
CASSPGTGVNTEAFF
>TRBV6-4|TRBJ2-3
CASSATLSGGDTQYF
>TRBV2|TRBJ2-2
CASGAIRDTGELFF
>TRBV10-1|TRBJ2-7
CASSAPPTYEQYF
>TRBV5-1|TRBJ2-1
CASSFIGGRAYNEQFF
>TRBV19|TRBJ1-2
CASSHLGTGSYGYTF
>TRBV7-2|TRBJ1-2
CASSAQTGTLDYGYTF
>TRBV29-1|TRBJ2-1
CSVEGLLSDEADEQFF
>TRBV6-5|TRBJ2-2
CASRAFTGELFF
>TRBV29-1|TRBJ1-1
CSGGQEKAAFF
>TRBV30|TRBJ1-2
CAWSVIVGGQRDGYTF
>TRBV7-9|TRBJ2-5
CASSLLAGQETQYF